This TCR beta chain originates from a study of blood T cell repertoires in COVID-19. Overall study: Acute and convalescent COVID-19 samples came from the United States, Italy and Spain. Nucleic acid was either cDNA or gDNA, and it came from T cells, B-cell-depleted T cells, or PBMCs.

The cohort comprised adults aged about 18 to 90 years residing in about two dozen US areas. Cohorts were determined from participant-reported clinical history. V shed 5 bases and J shed 0 bases, with 13 bases lying between them. Per the germline V gene, CDR1 is KGHSH and CDR2 is LQKENI. CDR3 length: 15 amino acids. The assay was immunoSEQ multiplex PCR, and TCRdb's table has in-frame clones only and misses some. This sample has about 220,000 clones, with approximately 83% found just once. Specimen: PBMCs or T cells enriched from blood (not recorded which). The chain employs TRBV18 and TRBJ1-1; possible D gene TRBD1, 6 bases. The sequence was collected from a woman aged 55 to 70 who had recovered from COVID-19. This CDR3 is CASSSRTELNTEAFF. CDR3 bases: TGTGCCAGCTCATCCCGGACAGAGCTGAACACTGAAGCTTTCTTT.